This is a list of T cell receptor beta chains from one sample in a study of blood T cell repertoires in COVID-19. The assay was immunoSEQ multiplex PCR, and TCRdb's table has in-frame clones only and misses some. This table has 200,000 to 250,000 clones, 82% appearing once. The sample comprised peripheral blood. Source of these receptors: a woman of 80 years or more with acute or convalescent COVID-19. The CDR3 runs from the conserved cysteine through the conserved F or W. The D gene is left open where the match is weak. Where a row states a size, it is once, few, many or the class of an expanded clone; other rows omit it.

v_call: TRBV9
j_call: TRBJ2-3
d_call: TRBD2
clone_size: -
cdr3_aa: CASSKEAGGLGDTQYF
cdr3_nt: TGTGCCAGCAGCAAAGAAGCGGGGGGCCTAGGAGATACGCAGTATTTT

v_call: TRBV19
j_call: TRBJ2-3
d_call: -
clone_size: -
cdr3_aa: CASSIRGIEGDTQYF
cdr3_nt: TGTGCCAGTAGTATCCGGGGGATTGAGGGAGATACGCAGTATTTT

v_call: TRBV28
j_call: TRBJ1-1
d_call: TRBD1
clone_size: -
cdr3_aa: CASSSLTGAMNTEAFF
cdr3_nt: TGTGCCAGCAGTTCCCTGACAGGGGCCATGAACACTGAAGCTTTCTTT

v_call: TRBV11-1
j_call: TRBJ1-2
d_call: -
clone_size: -
cdr3_aa: CASSPGTFRAGYTF
cdr3_nt: TGTGCCAGCAGCCCCGGGACTTTTCGAGCTGGCTACACCTTC

v_call: TRBV4-1
j_call: TRBJ1-2
d_call: -
clone_size: -
cdr3_aa: CASSQVLRLVVDYGYTF
cdr3_nt: TGCGCCAGCAGCCAAGTCCTCAGGTTAGTAGTCGACTATGGCTACACCTTC

v_call: TRBV5-5
j_call: TRBJ2-7
d_call: -
clone_size: few
cdr3_aa: CASSPGLVSSYEQYF
cdr3_nt: TGTGCCAGCAGCCCAGGTTTAGTGAGCTCCTACGAGCAGTACTTC

v_call: TRBV27
j_call: TRBJ1-4
d_call: -
clone_size: -
cdr3_aa: CASSPLGPTNEKLFF
cdr3_nt: TGTGCCAGCAGTCCCTTGGGGCCAACTAATGAAAAACTGTTTTTT

v_call: TRBV6-6
j_call: TRBJ1-1
d_call: -
clone_size: -
cdr3_aa: CASSYSSGVNTEAFF
cdr3_nt: TGTGCCAGCAGTTACTCGTCGGGAGTGAACACTGAAGCTTTCTTT

v_call: TRBV5-1
j_call: TRBJ2-7
d_call: TRBD1
clone_size: -
cdr3_aa: CASSLGRGRNEQYF
cdr3_nt: TGCGCCAGCAGCTTGGGCAGGGGGCGAAACGAGCAGTACTTC

v_call: TRBV6-4
j_call: TRBJ1-1
d_call: TRBD1
clone_size: few
cdr3_aa: CARPPAGQGESTEAFF
cdr3_nt: TGTGCCAGACCACCGGCAGGACAGGGGGAGAGTACTGAAGCTTTCTTT

v_call: TRBV4-3
j_call: TRBJ1-6
d_call: TRBD1
clone_size: -
cdr3_aa: CASSQDSAGGHNSPLHF
cdr3_nt: TGCGCCAGCAGCCAAGATTCCGCAGGGGGCCATAATTCACCCCTCCACTTT

v_call: TRBV28
j_call: TRBJ1-6
d_call: -
clone_size: few
cdr3_aa: CASSHLSGDNSPLHF
cdr3_nt: TGTGCCAGCAGTCATTTGTCGGGAGATAATTCACCCCTCCACTTT

v_call: TRBV7-9
j_call: TRBJ1-2
d_call: TRBD1
clone_size: -
cdr3_aa: CASSLEGRGQVYGYTF
cdr3_nt: TGTGCCAGCAGCTTAGAGGGCAGGGGGCAGGTCTATGGCTACACCTTC

v_call: TRBV28
j_call: TRBJ1-5
d_call: TRBD1
clone_size: -
cdr3_aa: CASSPPRTGGNQPQHF
cdr3_nt: TGTGCCAGCAGTCCCCCCCGTACAGGGGGTAATCAGCCCCAGCATTTT

v_call: TRBV7-7
j_call: TRBJ2-7
d_call: -
clone_size: -
cdr3_aa: CASSLAVESVEQYF
cdr3_nt: TGTGCTAGCAGCTTAGCTGTGGAGTCGGTGGAGCAGTACTTC

v_call: TRBV27
j_call: TRBJ2-3
d_call: TRBD2
clone_size: -
cdr3_aa: CASSPRTSGGTDTQYF
cdr3_nt: TGTGCCAGCAGTCCCCGGACTAGCGGGGGTACAGATACGCAGTATTTT

v_call: TRBV6-2/TRBV6-3
j_call: TRBJ2-7
d_call: TRBD2
clone_size: -
cdr3_aa: CASSSRTSWDYEQYF
cdr3_nt: TGTGCCAGCAGTTCGAGGACTAGCTGGGACTACGAGCAGTACTTC

v_call: TRBV6-5
j_call: TRBJ1-4
d_call: TRBD1
clone_size: -
cdr3_aa: CASSYETGENEKLFF
cdr3_nt: TGTGCCAGCAGTTACGAGACAGGGGAAAATGAAAAACTGTTTTTT

v_call: TRBV29-1
j_call: TRBJ2-1
d_call: -
clone_size: once
cdr3_aa: CSVEDLRGGADEQFF
cdr3_nt: TGCAGCGTTGAAGATCTTAGGGGGGGGGCCGATGAGCAGTTCTTC

v_call: TRBV12-3/TRBV12-4
j_call: TRBJ1-1
d_call: -
clone_size: -
cdr3_aa: CASSLEVPREAFF
cdr3_nt: TGTGCCAGCAGTTTAGAGGTGCCCAGGGAAGCTTTCTTT

v_call: TRBV2
j_call: TRBJ1-5
d_call: TRBD1
clone_size: -
cdr3_aa: CASTTGPNQPQHF
cdr3_nt: TGTGCCAGCACGACAGGGCCCAATCAGCCCCAGCATTTT

v_call: TRBV6-2/TRBV6-3
j_call: TRBJ1-5
d_call: -
clone_size: -
cdr3_aa: CASSELNQPQHF
cdr3_nt: TGTGCCAGCAGTGAGCTTAATCAGCCCCAGCATTTT

v_call: TRBV18
j_call: TRBJ2-1
d_call: TRBD1
clone_size: -
cdr3_aa: CASSPQTGSINGEQFF
cdr3_nt: TGTGCCAGCTCACCCCAGACAGGGTCGATCAACGGGGAGCAGTTCTTC

v_call: TRBV4-2
j_call: TRBJ1-6
d_call: TRBD1
clone_size: -
cdr3_aa: CASSQDQDRGSSYNSPLHF
cdr3_nt: TGTGCCAGCAGCCAAGATCAAGACAGGGGTAGCTCCTATAATTCACCCCTCCACTTT

v_call: TRBV19
j_call: TRBJ1-4
d_call: -
clone_size: -
cdr3_aa: CASRISAGGNEKLFF
cdr3_nt: TGTGCCAGTAGGATATCGGCAGGTGGCAATGAAAAACTGTTTTTT

v_call: TRBV19
j_call: TRBJ1-6
d_call: -
clone_size: -
cdr3_aa: CASSNQAGDSPLHF
cdr3_nt: TGTGCCAGTAGTAATCAGGCAGGGGATTCACCCCTCCACTTT

v_call: TRBV27
j_call: TRBJ1-1
d_call: TRBD1
clone_size: -
cdr3_aa: CASSPSWDRLNTEAFF
cdr3_nt: TGTGCCAGCAGTCCTAGCTGGGACAGATTGAACACTGAAGCTTTCTTT

v_call: TRBV18
j_call: TRBJ1-1
d_call: -
clone_size: -
cdr3_aa: CASSPEDTEAFF
cdr3_nt: TGTGCCAGCTCACCGGAGGACACTGAAGCTTTCTTT

v_call: TRBV6-4
j_call: TRBJ1-5
d_call: -
clone_size: once
cdr3_aa: CASSDDGIPACQPQHF
cdr3_nt: TGTGCCAGCAGTGACGACGGTATTCCAGCGTGTCAGCCCCAGCATTTT

v_call: TRBV7-9
j_call: TRBJ1-1
d_call: TRBD1
clone_size: once
cdr3_aa: CASSIQGGLTEAFF
cdr3_nt: TGTGCCAGCAGCATCCAGGGGGGCCTCACTGAAGCTTTCTTT

v_call: TRBV3-1/TRBV3-2
j_call: TRBJ1-1
d_call: -
clone_size: -
cdr3_aa: CASSPRDTEAFF
cdr3_nt: TGTGCCAGCAGCCCCAGGGACACTGAAGCTTTCTTT

v_call: TRBV2
j_call: TRBJ1-5
d_call: -
clone_size: -
cdr3_aa: CASSVGQSNQPQHF
cdr3_nt: TGTGCCAGCAGTGTAGGACAGAGCAATCAGCCCCAGCATTTT

v_call: TRBV5-5
j_call: TRBJ2-5
d_call: -
clone_size: once
cdr3_aa: CASSLWAEETQYF
cdr3_nt: TGTGCCAGCAGCTTGTGGGCAGAAGAGACCCAGTACTTC

v_call: TRBV18
j_call: TRBJ1-1
d_call: TRBD1
clone_size: few
cdr3_aa: CASSGRQGNTEAFF
cdr3_nt: TGTGCCAGCTCCGGACGACAGGGGAACACTGAAGCTTTCTTT

v_call: TRBV30
j_call: TRBJ2-7
d_call: -
clone_size: -
cdr3_aa: CASNRWAKPYEQYF
cdr3_nt: TGTGCCTCAAATAGGTGGGCTAAACCCTACGAGCAGTACTTC

v_call: TRBV5-1
j_call: TRBJ1-2
d_call: -
clone_size: -
cdr3_aa: CASSPGGYYGYTF
cdr3_nt: TGCGCCAGCAGCCCGGGAGGGTACTATGGCTACACCTTC

v_call: TRBV5-1
j_call: TRBJ2-5
d_call: TRBD2
clone_size: -
cdr3_aa: CASSPRPAGVIRDLGQETQYF
cdr3_nt: TGCGCCAGCAGCCCTCGTCCAGCGGGGGTCATTAGGGATCTAGGACAAGAGACCCAGTACTTC

v_call: TRBV11-3
j_call: TRBJ2-7
d_call: TRBD2
clone_size: -
cdr3_aa: CASSLETSGSYEQYF
cdr3_nt: TGTGCCAGCAGCTTAGAAACTAGCGGATCCTACGAGCAGTACTTC

v_call: TRBV30
j_call: TRBJ1-2
d_call: TRBD1
clone_size: -
cdr3_aa: CAWGVDREHGYTF
cdr3_nt: TGTGCCTGGGGCGTCGACAGGGAACATGGCTACACCTTC

v_call: TRBV6-4
j_call: TRBJ2-3
d_call: TRBD2
clone_size: -
cdr3_aa: CASSEGRGEGDTQYF
cdr3_nt: TGTGCCAGCAGTGAAGGGCGGGGGGAAGGAGATACGCAGTATTTT

v_call: TRBV2
j_call: TRBJ1-5
d_call: -
clone_size: -
cdr3_aa: CASSKGRDGNQPQHF
cdr3_nt: TGTGCCAGCAGTAAGGGGCGCGACGGCAATCAGCCCCAGCATTTT

v_call: TRBV5-6
j_call: TRBJ2-7
d_call: -
clone_size: -
cdr3_aa: CASSFAGNHEQYF
cdr3_nt: TGTGCCAGCAGCTTTGCAGGGAACCACGAGCAGTACTTC

v_call: TRBV21-1
j_call: TRBJ2-1
d_call: -
clone_size: -
cdr3_aa: CASSKAIRGGSSYNEQFF
cdr3_nt: TGTGCCAGCAGCAAGGCCATTAGGGGCGGGAGCTCCTACAATGAGCAGTTCTTC

v_call: TRBV14
j_call: TRBJ1-2
d_call: TRBD1
clone_size: -
cdr3_aa: CASSQDSVDRVHGYTF
cdr3_nt: TGTGCCAGCAGCCAAGATTCAGTGGACAGGGTACATGGCTACACCTTC

v_call: TRBV30
j_call: TRBJ2-3
d_call: TRBD1
clone_size: -
cdr3_aa: CAGTGDGTDTQYF
cdr3_nt: TGTGCCGGGACAGGGGATGGGACAGATACGCAGTATTTT

v_call: TRBV28
j_call: TRBJ1-1
d_call: -
clone_size: -
cdr3_aa: CASSSNGFGLQAFF
cdr3_nt: TGTGCCAGCAGTTCCAATGGGTTTGGGCTACAAGCTTTCTTT

v_call: TRBV3-1/TRBV3-2
j_call: TRBJ2-1
d_call: -
clone_size: -
cdr3_aa: CASSQVARDNEQFF
cdr3_nt: TGTGCCAGCAGCCAAGTAGCCAGGGACAATGAGCAGTTCTTC

v_call: TRBV7-2
j_call: TRBJ2-5
d_call: -
clone_size: -
cdr3_aa: CASSLESPALQETQYF
cdr3_nt: TGTGCCAGCAGCTTAGAGAGCCCAGCGCTCCAAGAGACCCAGTACTTC